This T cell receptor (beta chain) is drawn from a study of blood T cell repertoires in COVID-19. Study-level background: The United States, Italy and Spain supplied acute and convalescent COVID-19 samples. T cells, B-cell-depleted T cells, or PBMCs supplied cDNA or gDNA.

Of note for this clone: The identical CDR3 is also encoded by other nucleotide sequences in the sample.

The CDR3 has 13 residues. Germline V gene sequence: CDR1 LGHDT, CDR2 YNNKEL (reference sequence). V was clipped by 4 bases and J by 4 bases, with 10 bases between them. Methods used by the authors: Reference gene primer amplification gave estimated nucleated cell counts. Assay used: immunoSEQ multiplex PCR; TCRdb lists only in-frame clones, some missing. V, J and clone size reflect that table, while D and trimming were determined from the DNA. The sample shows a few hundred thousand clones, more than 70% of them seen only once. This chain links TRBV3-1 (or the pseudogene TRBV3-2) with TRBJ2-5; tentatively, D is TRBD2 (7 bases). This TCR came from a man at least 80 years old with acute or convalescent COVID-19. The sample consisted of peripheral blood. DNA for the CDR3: TGTGCCAGCAGCCCGGGGGGCCGAGAGACCCAGTACTTC. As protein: CASSPGGRETQYF.